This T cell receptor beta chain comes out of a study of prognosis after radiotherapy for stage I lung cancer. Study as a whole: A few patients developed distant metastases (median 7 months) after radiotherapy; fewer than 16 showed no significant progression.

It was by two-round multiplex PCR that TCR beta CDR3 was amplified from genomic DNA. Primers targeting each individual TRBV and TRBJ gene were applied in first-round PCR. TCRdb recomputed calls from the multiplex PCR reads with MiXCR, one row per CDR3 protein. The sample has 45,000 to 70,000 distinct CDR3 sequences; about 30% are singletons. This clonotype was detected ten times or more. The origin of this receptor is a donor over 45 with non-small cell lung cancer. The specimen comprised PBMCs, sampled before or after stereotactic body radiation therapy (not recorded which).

The CDR3 is CASSLRLAGGAASYEQYF. Here the CDR3 DNA reads TGTGCCAGCAGCTTAAGGTTAGCGGGGGGCGCAGCGTCCTACGAGCAGTACTTC. The gene calls are TRBV7-8 and TRBJ2-7; 10 bases line up with TRBD2. The CDR3 is 18 residues long. V shed 2 bases, J shed 1 base, and the junction held 11 bases outside the gene matches. CDR1 and CDR2 (germline): SGHVS, FQNEAQ.